This is a list of T cell receptor beta chains from one sample in a study of CD8+ T cells in alopecia areata. The data were produced by immunoSEQ multiplex PCR, yet TCRdb's version contains in-frame clones alone and is incomplete. Among roughly 150,000 clones listed, 50% to 60% were seen once. The sample consisted of CD4+ T cells sorted from blood. The receptors come from a human donor in good health. Each CDR3 is given with its conserved first and last residue. D genes are given only for firm matches.

D gene,V gene,CDR3 protein
NA,TRBV25-1,CASSWGANTEAFF
NA,TRBV30,CAWSLKGTKTQYF
NA,TRBV6-1,CASSPRQTSYNEQFF
NA,TRBV29-1,CSVDTWGSGELFF
NA,TRBV5-1,CASSGRDNDYEQYF
NA,TRBV29-1,CSVEFMGREQYF
TRBD2,TRBV7-2,CASSLTSGRLAKNIQYF
NA,TRBV15,CATSRDGWSSGANVLTF
TRBD2,TRBV30,CAWSPRGEEEIF
NA,TRBV7-7,CASSLAGPGETQYF
NA,TRBV15,CATRRSGRETQYF
NA,TRBV29-1,CSVDERVYGYTF
TRBD1,TRBV6-1,CASSPGRGHGQPQHF
NA,TRBV30,CAWASGLANTGELFF
NA,TRBV4-2,CASSQDYRLSGYTF
TRBD1,TRBV6-5,CATGGQAYEKLFF
NA,TRBV5-1,CASSLTTDTQYF
TRBD1,TRBV19,CATRPTGVNYGYTF
TRBD2,TRBV5-1,CASSLGGTMVYEQYF
NA,TRBV29-1,CSAADFRLNSYEQYF
NA,TRBV29-1,CSVLARGLAKNIQYF
NA,TRBV5-6,CASSLSGGKETQYF
TRBD1,TRBV7-9,CASSFSQGKIGELFF
NA,TRBV29-1,CSGLGGRTDTQYF
NA,TRBV6-1,CASGPGAAGDYGYTF
NA,TRBV2,CASENLGTDTQYF
NA,TRBV29-1,CSVEDPSIGSEQYF
NA,TRBV7-9,CASSSYTDAETQYF
TRBD1,TRBV6-1,CASSAGQAYEQYF
NA,TRBV2,CASSSGRQYF
NA,TRBV10-2,CASQWAPTSTDTQYF
TRBD2,TRBV4-1,CASSQPTSGDWHEQFF
NA,TRBV5-1,CASSGAARNTEAFF
NA,TRBV29-1,CSVPGFNEQYF
NA,TRBV29-1,CSAIYTEAFF
NA,TRBV27,CASSMRESVGYTF
TRBD1,TRBV2,CASSRGQGVGYTF
NA,TRBV6-1,CASCGGGNQPQHF
TRBD1,TRBV28,CASSRDRFPGDTQYF
NA,TRBV5-4,CASSLPGGHEQFF
NA,TRBV9,CASSPRQRWQETQYF
NA,TRBV27,CASSLTAASGNTIYF
NA,TRBV7-2,CASSPPVETQYF
TRBD1,TRBV29-1,CSTRTGGNYGYTF